This TCR beta chain is drawn from a study of shared clonotypes between healthy human individuals. Overall study results and limits: Deeper or shallower sequencing was expected to change how clonotypes are shared among donors.

Germline V CDR1 and CDR2: MNHNY, SVGAGI (reference sequence). The CDR3 loop spans 15 amino acids. V was clipped by 1 base and J by 1 base; unmatched bases: 1. This clone was seen a single time. Its antigen is currently unknown. Selected positively for CCR7 and CD45RO-negative, naive CD8 cells excluded terminally differentiated effector memory CD45RA+ cells. Clones were sequenced by immunoSEQ multiplex PCR, and TCRdb holds only the in-frame ones, with some missing. This sample has around 2,000,000 clones, with 85% to 95% found just once. This chain joins TRBV6-6 and TRBJ2-3; 8 bases are a match to TRBD2. This TCR derives from a man between 18 and 29 years old in good health. Sequencing was performed on naive CD8+ T cells sorted from blood. The CDR3: CASSYLTSGTDTQYF. In DNA, the CDR3 is TGTGCCAGCAGTTACTTGACTAGCGGCACAGATACGCAGTATTTT.